A single sample gave rise to the 16 T cell receptor beta chains below, sequenced in a study of identical twins. TCRdb called the 5' RACE reads again in MiXCR, with one record for every CDR3 protein. This table has around 340,000 distinct CDR3 sequences, 12% appearing once. A further study also used this sample, focusing on yellow fever vaccine responses in identical twins.

Specimen: CD8+ T cells sorted from blood. These TCRs come from a woman between 18 and 29 years old in good health.

Only a few counts were recorded for this clonotype. The chain couples TRBV25-1 to TRBJ2-3, with D unclear. The germline V and J ends were trimmed by 3 bases and 0 bases, with 7 bases remaining between them. The CDR3 has 14 amino acids. Germline V lookup: CDR1 MGHDK, CDR2 SYGVNS. The CDR3 is CASSELGSTDTQYF. The CDR3 DNA reads as TGTGCCAGCAGTGAGCTGGGGAGCACAGATACGCAGTATTTT.

Only a few counts were recorded for this clonotype. The chain employs TRBV5-5 and TRBJ2-7, with D possibly TRBD2 on 6 matching bases. The CDR3 spans 16 residues. Germline V gene data show CDR1 as SGHKS and CDR2 as YYEKEE (reference sequence). Trimming removed 2 bases from V and 1 base from J, with 16 bases in between. Written as DNA, the CDR3 is TGTGCCAGCAGCTTCCGCCCTGGGGGAGGATCCTACGAGCAGTACGTC. The encoded protein is CASSFRPGGGSYEQYV.

The chain carries TRBV6-1 and TRBJ2-7; D is uncertain. Trimming pared 5 bases from V and 5 bases from J, leaving 13 bases between. The CDR3 is 13 residues long. Germline CDR1 and CDR2: MNHNS and SASEGT. CDR3 amino acids: CASSLVPRHEQYF. The CDR3 DNA follows: TGTGCCAGCAGTCTTGTTCCCCGCCACGAGCAGTACTTC.

V gene TRBV20-1 combines with J gene TRBJ1-1, with 10 bases identical to TRBD1. The CDR3 length is 13 residues. The germline V gene encodes CDR1 DFQATT and CDR2 SNEGSKA (reference sequence). V lost 7 bases and J lost 4; bases outside the gene matches: 6. CDR3 nucleotides: TGCAGTGTCCGGACAGGGGGAGGCACTGAAGCTTTCTTT. Protein sequence: CSVRTGGGTEAFF.

Ten or more counts support this clonotype. This rearrangement joins TRBV7-8 to TRBJ2-7; 10 bases fit TRBD2. This CDR3 has 17 residues. The V and J ends lost 5 bases and 4 bases, in that order; junction bases with no gene match: 14. Germline V gene sequence: CDR1 SGHVS, CDR2 FQNEAQ. DNA for the CDR3: TGTGCCAGCAGCCCTTCCTACCCGGGACTAGCGAAGTACGAGCAGTACTTC. Encoded protein: CASSPSYPGLAKYEQYF.

The rearrangement uses TRBV12-3 or TRBV12-4 and TRBJ2-1, with D possibly matching TRBD2 (6 bases). V lost 1 base, J lost 6 bases, and 7 bases lay in between. The CDR3 contains 13 residues. CDR3 amino acids: CASSLGLVNEQFF. The CDR3 DNA reads TGTGCCAGCAGTTTAGGACTAGTCAATGAGCAGTTCTTC.

The CDR3 protein is CSVEDLTGVNTEAFF. CDR3 DNA sequence: TGCAGCGTTGAAGATCTTACGGGGGTGAACACTGAAGCTTTCTTT. J is TRBJ1-1 and V is TRBV29-1; the D gene is possibly TRBD1 (5 bases). The CDR3 loop spans 15 amino acids. Germline values: CDR1 SQVTM, CDR2 ANQGSEA. The germline V and J ends were trimmed by 0 bases and 0 bases, with 11 bases remaining between them.

The rearrangement links TRBV28 to TRBJ2-7; 7 nucleotides agree with TRBD1. Germline CDR1 is MDHEN and CDR2 is SYDVKM. V lost 6 bases and J lost 1; bases outside the gene matches: 9. This CDR3 is 15 amino acids long. The CDR3 loop is CASRSRDRPSYEQYF. CDR3 nucleotide sequence: TGTGCCAGCAGGAGCCGGGACAGACCATCCTACGAGCAGTACTTC. The whole variable domain, remainder taken from reference TRBV28 and TRBJ2-7, is DVKVTQSSRYLVKRTGEKVFLECVQDMDHENMFWYRQDPGLGLRLIYFSYDVKMKEKGDIPEGYSVSREKKERFSLILESASTNQTSMYLCASRSRDRPSYEQYFGPGTRLTVT.

CDR3 DNA: TGTGCCAGCAGCATACAGGGAAACACTGAAGCTTTCTTT. It is translated as CASSIQGNTEAFF. The rearrangement uses TRBV5-5 and TRBJ1-1, with D possibly being TRBD1 (6 bases). This CDR3 has 13 amino acids. The germline gives CDR1 SGHKS, CDR2 YYEKEE (reference sequence). The V gene lost 4 bases and the J gene lost 2 bases, with 9 bases spanning the gap.

This clonotype has a handful of counts. CDR3 in DNA: TGCGCCAGCAGCCAAGCCGAGAGGGAGCACAGATACAATGAGCAGTTCTTC. It yields the protein CASSQAEREHRYNEQFF. The rearrangement links TRBV4-1 to TRBJ2-1; D might be TRBD2 (5 bases). The V gene lost 1 base and the J gene lost 4 bases, with 17 bases spanning the gap. The CDR3 covers 17 residues. The germline V gene encodes CDR1 MGHRA and CDR2 YSYEKL.

This clonotype was picked up a small number of times. V and J are TRBV28 and TRBJ2-3; no clear D. Trimming stripped 1 base from V and 1 base from J, with 6 bases between. Germline assignment: CDR1 MDHEN and CDR2 SYDVKM. The CDR3 runs 14 residues. The CDR3: CASSLYPRTDTQYF. In DNA, the CDR3 is TGTGCCAGCAGTTTATATCCTCGCACAGATACGCAGTATTTT.

This clonotype was seen a few times. The J gene is TRBJ2-7, the V gene TRBV18, with 8 bases identical to TRBD2. CDR3 length equals 18 residues. V lost 3 bases and J lost 0; bases outside the gene matches: 13. The germline V gene encodes CDR1 KGHSH and CDR2 LQKENI. CDR3 DNA sequence: TGTGCCAGCTCACCTAGAGGACTAGCCCAATCGAGCTCCTACGAGCAGTACTTC. Its protein product is CASSPRGLAQSSSYEQYF.

The chain joins TRBV5-1 to TRBJ2-3, with a tentative D call TRBD2 (6 bases). This CDR3 is 15 amino acids long. Germline V CDR1 and CDR2: SGHRS, YFSETQ. The germline V and J ends were trimmed by 7 bases and 3 bases, with 18 bases remaining between them. DNA for the CDR3: TGCGCCAGCTTGGAGGGCAACTGGGGGACAGATACGCAGTATTTT. It codes for CASLEGNWGTDTQYF.

The V gene is TRBV28, the J gene TRBJ2-1; TRBD2 aligns across 7 bases. The ends lost 5 bases at V and 7 bases at J; junction bases unmatched: 11. The CDR3 runs to 15 residues. Germline lookup yields CDR1 MDHEN and CDR2 SYDVKM. The DNA for the CDR3 is TGTGCCAGCAGTCCAAAGACAGCGGGGATAAATGAGCAGTTCTTC. Protein sequence: CASSPKTAGINEQFF. Full variable domain (remainder filled in from reference TRBV28 and TRBJ2-1): DVKVTQSSRYLVKRTGEKVFLECVQDMDHENMFWYRQDPGLGLRLIYFSYDVKMKEKGDIPEGYSVSREKKERFSLILESASTNQTSMYLCASSPKTAGINEQFFGPGTRLTVL.

This clonotype was seen ten or more times. The chain uses TRBV6-4 and TRBJ2-2; D gene unclear. V lost 2 bases and J 3 bases, leaving 1 base between the germline ends. Germline V gene lookup returns CDR1 MRHNA and CDR2 SNTAGT. The CDR3 is 12 residues long. The CDR3 sequence: CASSDDTGELFF. DNA of the CDR3: TGTGCCAGCAGTGACGACACCGGGGAGCTGTTTTTT.

The DNA for the CDR3 is TGCGCCAGCAGCCAAGTTTGGCAGGGTACGACGAATCAGCCCCAGCATTTT. Translation: CASSQVWQGTTNQPQHF. The rearrangement uses TRBV4-1 and TRBJ1-5; D is perhaps TRBD1 (5 bases). With 1 base removed from V and 4 bases from J, the gap between germline ends came to 17 bases. In germline, CDR1 is MGHRA, CDR2 YSYEKL. The CDR3 covers 17 residues.